Below, 27 T cell receptor beta chains from the same sample are listed, as sequenced in a study of blood T cell repertoires in COVID-19. Sequencing was performed with immunoSEQ multiplex PCR; in TCRdb, only in-frame clones are kept and a portion is missing. The sample lists 80,000 or so clones; almost 85% were seen once. Sequencing was performed on peripheral blood. The receptors were sampled from a human donor in a cohort sampled during active COVID-19.

This clone was counted a single time. The chain employs TRBV7-2 and TRBJ1-3; D perhaps matches TRBD1 (6 bases). Germline V gene sequence: CDR1 SGHTA, CDR2 FQGNSA. The germline V and J ends were trimmed by 8 bases and 2 bases, with 13 bases remaining between them. The CDR3 loop spans 14 amino acids. The CDR3 bases are TGTGCCAGCGGTACAGGGTCGGCTGGAAACACCATATATTTT. Its protein is CASGTGSAGNTIYF.

V is TRBV7-3 and J is TRBJ1-1, with 7 bases matching TRBD1. With V trimmed by 5 bases and J by 4 bases, 7 bases remained unmatched. The germline gives CDR1 SGHTA, CDR2 FQGTGA. The CDR3 is 14 amino acids. The CDR3 region is CASSPTGTVTEAFF. CDR3 bases: TGTGCCAGCAGCCCTACCGGGACAGTCACTGAAGCTTTCTTT.

The chain combines TRBV19 with TRBJ1-2, with 8 bases aligning to TRBD1. The V segment lost 6 bases and the J segment 7 bases; nucleotides outside the gene matches: 10. CDR3 length: 14 amino acids. The germline gives CDR1 LNHDA, CDR2 SQIVND (reference sequence). The CDR3 region is CASRRDRILGGYTF. The CDR3 nucleotides are TGTGCCAGTAGACGGGACAGGATCTTGGGTGGCTACACCTTC.

The CDR3 loop is CASRLGQGKNIQYF. The DNA of the CDR3 is TGTGCCAGCAGATTGGGACAGGGGAAAAACATTCAGTACTTC. The J gene is TRBJ2-4, the V gene TRBV6-5; TRBD1 matches at 10 bases. V lost 6 bases to trimming and J lost 4 bases; unmatched junction nucleotides: 3. The germline gives CDR1 MNHEY, CDR2 SVGAGI. The CDR3 has 14 amino acids.

The CDR3 protein is CASSFTGTADTQYF. CDR3 in DNA: TGTGCCAGCAGCTTTACAGGGACGGCAGATACGCAGTATTTT. The rearrangement joins TRBV7-3 to TRBJ2-3; tentative D call: TRBD1 (6 bases). Germline V lookup: CDR1 SGHTA, CDR2 FQGTGA. The V and J ends lost 3 bases and 4 bases respectively, with 11 bases between them. The length of the CDR3 is 14 residues.

The V and J genes are TRBV3-1 (or the pseudogene TRBV3-2) and TRBJ1-1, with 8 bases that match TRBD1. Germline-derived CDR1 and CDR2 are LGHDT and YNNKEL (reference sequence). The CDR3 covers 15 residues. After removal of 6 bases from V and 5 bases from J, the junction contained 11 bases not matched to a gene. The chain's CDR3 is CASRGQGALGTEAFF. For the CDR3, the DNA is TGTGCCAGCAGGGGTCAGGGGGCACTCGGGACTGAAGCTTTCTTT.

The rearrangement links TRBV2 to TRBJ1-4, with D possibly matching TRBD1 (6 bases). With 8 bases removed from V and 3 bases from J, the gap between germline ends came to 13 bases. This CDR3 is 14 amino acids long. The germline CDR1 and CDR2 sequences are SNHLY and FYNNEI. Here the CDR3 DNA reads TGTGCCAGCCGCGGGGGCAGGTCTAATGAAAAACTGTTTTTT. Encoded protein: CASRGGRSNEKLFF.

The CDR3 sequence is CASSPGAKNIQYF. The CDR3 DNA reads TGCGCCAGCAGCCCAGGGGCCAAAAACATTCAGTACTTC. V usage is TRBV5-1 and J usage is TRBJ2-4; tentatively, D is TRBD1 (5 bases). V lost 4 bases, J lost 1 base, and 6 bases lay in between. Germline V lookup: CDR1 SGHRS, CDR2 YFSETQ. The CDR3 runs to 13 residues. The variable domain in full, with the rest retrieved from reference TRBV5-1 and TRBJ2-4, is KAGVTQTPRYLIKTRGQQVTLSCSPISGHRSVSWYQQTPGQGLQFLFEYFSETQRNKGNFPGRFSGRQFSNSRSEMNVSTLELGDSALYLCASSPGAKNIQYFGAGTRLSVL.

The J gene is TRBJ2-1, the V gene TRBV12-3 or TRBV12-4, with D perhaps TRBD2 (5 bases). The CDR3 loop spans 12 amino acids. V was cut by 7 bases and J by 12 bases, with 16 bases left in between. CDR3 sequence (DNA): TGTGCCAGCACCCTCATACTTGAGGGGCAGTTCTTC. It yields the protein CASTLILEGQFF.

The V call is TRBV3-1 (or the pseudogene TRBV3-2), the J call TRBJ1-1; possibly TRBD1 for D (5 bases). Germline CDR1 is LGHDT and CDR2 is YNNKEL (reference sequence). Trimming left V 2 bases short and J 8 bases short, with 15 bases between. The CDR3 runs 14 residues. DNA for the CDR3: TGTGCCAGCAGCCAACGGTTACAGGCCTCAGAAGCTTTCTTT. Protein: CASSQRLQASEAFF.

CDR3: CASSERTGVGTLYGYTF. The CDR3, as DNA: TGTGCCAGCAGTGAGAGGACAGGGGTGGGCACCCTCTATGGCTACACCTTC. The V gene is TRBV2, the J gene TRBJ1-2, with TRBD1 identical over 9 bases. Germline CDR1 SNHLY, CDR2 FYNNEI. The CDR3 length is 17 residues. With V trimmed by 3 bases and J by 4 bases, 12 bases remained unmatched.

The chain links TRBV5-4 to TRBJ2-3; D not resolved. Germline-derived CDR1 and CDR2 are SGHNT and YYREEE (reference sequence). The CDR3 contains 13 residues. The ends were cut back, 1 base at V and 4 bases at J, with 7 bases in the middle. The CDR3 reads CASSLMASDTQYF. DNA of the CDR3: TGTGCCAGCAGCTTGATGGCCTCAGATACGCAGTATTTT.

The rearrangement uses TRBV19 and TRBJ1-5, with 8 nucleotides matching TRBD1. V dropped 8 bases and J dropped 7; count of bases not matched to a gene: 10. The CDR3 sequence is 14 residues long. Germline V gene lookup returns CDR1 LNHDA and CDR2 SQIVND (reference sequence). The CDR3 bases are TGTGCCAGTGGACCGACAGGGGTAGGGCAGCCCCAGCATTTT. Its protein is CASGPTGVGQPQHF.

The V and J genes are TRBV7-8 and TRBJ2-7; tentative D call: TRBD1 (6 bases). This CDR3 comprises 16 residues. V was shortened by 5 bases and J by 2 bases, with 19 bases between the two germline ends. Germline V CDR1 and CDR2: SGHVS, FQNEAQ. CDR3 in amino acids: CASSPGPGQITYEQYF. The CDR3 DNA follows: TGTGCCAGCAGCCCGGGACCTGGACAGATCACCTACGAGCAGTACTTC. Together with reference TRBV7-8 and TRBJ2-7, the CDR3 gives the full variable domain: GAGVSQSPRYKVAKRGQDVALRCDPISGHVSLFWYQQALGQGPEFLTYFQNEAQLDKSGLPSDRFFAERPEGSVSTLKIQRTQQEDSAVYLCASSPGPGQITYEQYFGPGTRLTVT.

The chain uses TRBV6-5 and TRBJ1-2; D gene unclear. Deletions cut 2 bases from V and 7 bases from J, with 11 bases between. CDR3 length equals 13 residues. In germline, CDR1 is MNHEY, CDR2 SVGAGI. CDR3 coding DNA: TGTGCCAGCAGTTACGTCAGGAACGGTGGCTACACCTTC. Amino acid sequence: CASSYVRNGGYTF.

The chain recombines TRBV9 with TRBJ1-6; TRBD1 matches 7 bases. The germline gives CDR1 SGDLS, CDR2 YYNGEE. Losses at the gene ends were 0 bases for V and 4 bases for J; bases not matched to a gene: 4. The CDR3 has 16 amino acids. The DNA for the CDR3 is TGTGCCAGCAGCGTAGAGGGGACAGCTTATAATTCACCCCTCCACTTT. It translates to CASSVEGTAYNSPLHF. The complete variable domain, with remaining parts taken from reference TRBV9 and TRBJ1-6, reads DSGVTQTPKHLITATGQRVTLRCSPRSGDLSVYWYQQSLDQGLQFLIQYYNGEERAKGNILERFSAQQFPDLHSELNLSSLELGDSALYFCASSVEGTAYNSPLHFGNGTRLTVT.

This clone was seen many times. The rearrangement joins TRBV7-9 to TRBJ1-3, with TRBD1 matching over 8 bases. Trimming at V came to 3 bases and at J to 4 bases, leaving 2 bases not matched to a gene. This CDR3 has 14 residues. The V gene's germline CDR1 is SEHNR and CDR2 FQNEAQ (reference sequence). CDR3 in DNA: TGTGCCAGCAGCTTGACAGGGGCAGGAAACACCATATATTTT. The encoded protein is CASSLTGAGNTIYF.

The chain is built from TRBV10-3 and TRBJ1-2; 9 bases align to TRBD1. The CDR3 length is 13 residues. The germline V gene encodes CDR1 ENHRY and CDR2 SYGVKD. V trimming: 6 bases; J trimming: 7 bases; junction bases outside the gene matches: 6. For the CDR3, the DNA is TGTGCCATCAGAAGGGACAGGGATATTGGCTACACCTTC. Its translation: CAIRRDRDIGYTF.

This clone has only a few counts. The chain combines TRBV7-2 with TRBJ1-2; 8 bases are shared with TRBD1. Unmatched junction bases numbered 13, after V lost 5 bases and J lost 5 bases. The CDR3 spans 16 residues. Germline V lookup: CDR1 SGHTA, CDR2 FQGNSA. The CDR3 DNA is TGTGCCAGCAGCCAGGGGGTCAGGGGGCGAGGATATGGCTACACCTTC. Translation gives CASSQGVRGRGYGYTF.

The chain uses TRBV11-3 and TRBJ1-1; D unresolved. The CDR3 has 15 amino acids. In germline, CDR1 is SGHNT, CDR2 YENEEA. V was clipped by 0 bases and J by 4 bases, with 12 bases between them. CDR3 protein: CASSLDGEIPTEAFF. Written as DNA, the CDR3 is TGTGCCAGCAGCTTAGATGGTGAGATTCCCACTGAAGCTTTCTTT.

Comment on this clone: This same CDR3 is encoded by further DNA sequences in the sample. The chain combines TRBV2 with TRBJ2-5; possible D gene TRBD1, 5 bases. This CDR3 region has 15 residues. Germline V CDR1 and CDR2: SNHLY, FYNNEI. Trimming removed 4 bases from V and 4 bases from J, with 16 bases in between. The DNA of the CDR3 is TGTGCCAGCAGTGGAGATTTGGGGCGAGGAGAGACCCAGTACTTC. This sequence encodes CASSGDLGRGETQYF.

This chain uses TRBV11-3 with TRBJ2-5; the D gene is possibly TRBD1 (6 bases). CDR3 length: 14 residues. V lost 8 bases to trimming and J lost 5 bases, with 18 bases between them. The germline gives CDR1 SGHNT, CDR2 YENEEA. The CDR3 DNA reads as TGTGCCAGCTTAACTACAGGGTTAGGGGAGACCCAGTACTTC. As protein: CASLTTGLGETQYF.

The chain combines TRBV6-6 with TRBJ1-2; D gene unclear. From germline, CDR1 is MNHNY and CDR2 SVGAGI (reference sequence). The CDR3 is made up of 15 amino acids. Trimming pared 5 bases from V and 5 bases from J, leaving 18 bases between. The CDR3 bases are TGTGCCAGCAGTACCACGTCGGGATTAGGTTATGGCTACACCTTC. This encodes CASSTTSGLGYGYTF.

The chain links TRBV19 to TRBJ1-5; D gene ambiguous. Germline V gene lookup returns CDR1 LNHDA and CDR2 SQIVND (reference sequence). The V end lost 4 bases, the J end lost 0 bases, and 4 bases lay between the germline ends. CDR3 length equals 13 residues. The CDR3 DNA reads as TGTGCCAGTAGTACTGTTAGCAATCAGCCCCAGCATTTT. This codes for CASSTVSNQPQHF.

V is TRBV12-3 or TRBV12-4 and J is TRBJ2-7, with 8 bases identical to TRBD1. The CDR3 length is 12 residues. The junction had 4 bases not matched to a gene; V was cut back by 6 bases and J by 6 bases. The CDR3 spells CASRIQGAEQYF. For the CDR3, the DNA is TGTGCCAGCAGGATCCAGGGGGCCGAGCAGTACTTC.

The CDR3 reads CASRNTGSGEQYF. The CDR3 DNA reads TGTGCCAGCAGGAACACAGGGTCCGGCGAGCAGTACTTC. The gene calls are TRBV6-6 and TRBJ2-7; tentative D call: TRBD1 (6 bases). Germline V CDR1 and CDR2: MNHNY, SVGAGI (reference sequence). V was shortened by 6 bases and J by 6 bases, with 15 bases between the two germline ends. CDR3 size: 13 residues.

This clone was seen a single time. This chain uses TRBV11-2 with TRBJ1-3; a weak D match, TRBD1 (5 bases). CDR1 is SGHAT and CDR2 is FQNNGV in the germline V gene. The ends were cut back, 5 bases at V and 0 bases at J, with 14 bases in the middle. The CDR3 consists of 16 residues. CDR3 sequence (DNA): TGTGCCAGCAGCCGACTCGTAGGGGCCTCTGGAAACACCATATATTTT. Translation gives CASSRLVGASGNTIYF.